One sample yielded the 14 T cell receptor beta chains listed below, sequenced in a study of blood T cell repertoires in COVID-19. TCRdb's copy holds only in-frame clones and misses some; the assay was immunoSEQ multiplex PCR. The table lists 200,000 to 300,000 clones, 80% to 90% of them singletons, with almost 2% in the top ten. Material for sequencing was peripheral blood. The receptor set was obtained from a man aged 30-40 years with active or convalescent COVID-19.

The chain uses TRBV29-1 and TRBJ1-1, with D possibly matching TRBD1 (5 bases). V was clipped by 5 bases and J by 5 bases, with 21 bases between them. This CDR3 is 15 amino acids long. Germline CDR1 reads SQVTM; CDR2 reads ANQGSEA. The DNA for the CDR3 is TGCAGCGTTTTTAAGCTCCAGGACGGGGGTACTGAAGCTTTCTTT. It yields the protein CSVFKLQDGGTEAFF.

V is TRBV19 and J is TRBJ2-7, with D possibly matching TRBD1 (7 bases). V gave up 3 bases and J gave up 4 bases, with 19 bases separating them. Germline CDR1 and CDR2: LNHDA and SQIVND (reference sequence). The CDR3 runs to 16 residues. The CDR3 is CASSIRGQLRGYEQYF. DNA for the CDR3: TGTGCCAGTAGTATCAGGGGACAGCTGCGGGGTTACGAGCAGTACTTC.

J is TRBJ2-3 and V is TRBV9; D uncertain. This CDR3 has 13 residues. Germline lookup yields CDR1 SGDLS and CDR2 YYNGEE. Trimming pared 3 bases from V and 0 bases from J, leaving 5 bases between. CDR3 protein: CASSATSTDTQYF. CDR3 nucleotide sequence: TGTGCCAGCAGCGCGACTAGCACAGATACGCAGTATTTT. The whole variable domain, remainder taken from reference TRBV9 and TRBJ2-3, is DSGVTQTPKHLITATGQRVTLRCSPRSGDLSVYWYQQSLDQGLQFLIQYYNGEERAKGNILERFSAQQFPDLHSELNLSSLELGDSALYFCASSATSTDTQYFGPGTRLTVL.

This clone was seen a handful of times. The genes are TRBV29-1 and TRBJ2-1; 10 positions match TRBD1. The CDR3 totals 15 residues. With 7 bases clipped from V and 6 bases from J, the junction kept 12 bases outside the gene matches. The germline CDR1 and CDR2 sequences are SQVTM and ANQGSEA. The CDR3 region has the DNA TGCAGCGCCGCCCTCCGGGACAGGGGCACCAATGAGCAGTTCTTC. This gives the protein CSAALRDRGTNEQFF.

This chain joins TRBV5-6 and TRBJ1-1; 8 bases match TRBD1. CDR3 length: 14 residues. Germline V gives CDR1 SGHDT, CDR2 YYEEEE. V was pared by 5 bases and J by 4 bases, with 7 bases of the junction left unmatched. CDR3 amino acids: CASSYRGAGTEAFF. Here the CDR3 DNA reads TGTGCCAGCAGTTACAGGGGGGCTGGCACTGAAGCTTTCTTT.

This clone was seen only a few times. This sequence joins TRBV27 and TRBJ1-5; 7 positions match TRBD1. With V trimmed by 3 bases and J by 0 bases, 2 bases remained unmatched. The CDR3 consists of 15 residues. Germline CDR1 MNHEY, CDR2 SMNVEV (reference sequence). CDR3 sequence: CASSFDRDSNQPQHF. The CDR3 region has the DNA TGTGCCAGCAGTTTCGACAGGGATAGCAATCAGCCCCAGCATTTT.

The V and J genes are TRBV19 and TRBJ2-7; tentative D call: TRBD2 (6 bases). The CDR3 is made up of 13 amino acids. Germline lookup yields CDR1 LNHDA and CDR2 SQIVND (reference sequence). V lost 6 bases and J lost 3, with 12 bases in between. This CDR3 is CASRPRGDYEQYF. DNA for the CDR3: TGTGCCAGTAGGCCGCGGGGAGACTACGAGCAGTACTTC.

The CDR3 is CASSESGSGTEAFF. CDR3 sequence (DNA): TGCGCCAGCAGTGAGTCAGGATCAGGTACTGAAGCTTTCTTT. V is TRBV10-2 and J is TRBJ1-1; D unresolved. V shed 0 bases and J shed 5 bases, with 10 bases lying between them. The CDR3 runs to 14 residues. Per germline, CDR1 WSHSY and CDR2 SAAADI.

The rearrangement links TRBV19 to TRBJ1-2, with 7 nucleotides matching TRBD1. CDR1 is LNHDA, CDR2 SQIVND, per germline (reference sequence). The ends lost 5 bases at V and 8 bases at J; junction bases unmatched: 14. The CDR3 spans 15 residues. As DNA, the CDR3 is TGTGCCAGTAGTCCCGGAACGACAGGGCTCGGCGGCTACACCTTC. Translated, it gives CASSPGTTGLGGYTF.

The genes are TRBV28 and TRBJ1-1; D is uncertain. Germline V gene lookup returns CDR1 MDHEN and CDR2 SYDVKM. The CDR3 contains 13 residues. Trimming cost V 3 bases and J 11 bases, with 16 bases left between them. CDR3 protein: CASSLIGRVEAFF. CDR3 DNA: TGTGCCAGCAGTTTGATCGGGAGGGTAGAGGCTTTCTTT.

V is TRBV3-1 (or the pseudogene TRBV3-2) and J is TRBJ2-1; 12 bases are shared with TRBD2. Germline trimming cut 2 bases from V and 6 bases from J; bases unmatched to any gene: 8. The CDR3 is made up of 17 amino acids. Per the germline V gene, CDR1 is LGHDT and CDR2 is YNNKEL (reference sequence). Here the CDR3 reads CASSQSRTSGEGNEQFF. The CDR3 nucleotides are TGTGCCAGCAGCCAAAGCCGGACTAGCGGGGAGGGCAATGAGCAGTTCTTC.

The V and J genes are TRBV7-2 and TRBJ1-6, with D hard to call. This CDR3 has 16 amino acids. V lost 0 bases, J lost 9 bases, and 15 bases lay in between. Germline assignment: CDR1 SGHTA and CDR2 FQGNSA. CDR3 region: CASSLAGRGSGSPLHF. Here the CDR3 DNA reads TGTGCCAGCAGCTTAGCTGGTCGGGGATCTGGTTCACCCCTCCACTTT.

The chain links TRBV6-2 or TRBV6-3 to TRBJ1-5; 8 nucleotides line up with TRBD1. The CDR3 is 14 residues long. J lost 7 bases, V lost 2 bases, and 4 bases had no gene match. Germline CDR1 MNHEY, CDR2 SVGEGT. DNA for the CDR3: TGTGCCAGCAGTTACGTGGCAGGGGGCCAGCCCCAGCATTTT. Its translation is CASSYVAGGQPQHF.

The chain carries TRBV11-2 and TRBJ2-2, with 9 bases aligning to TRBD1. CDR3 length: 17 amino acids. The V and J ends lost 1 base and 3 bases, in that order; junction bases with no gene match: 6. CDR1 is SGHAT, CDR2 FQNNGV, per germline. CDR3: CASSLARTGEHTGELFF. CDR3 in DNA: TGTGCCAGCAGCTTAGCCCGGACAGGGGAGCACACCGGGGAGCTGTTTTTT.